The 9 T cell receptor beta chains reported below all come from one sample, sequenced in a study of OX40 agonist ivuxolimab in advanced cancers. Using immunoSEQ multiplex PCR, the repertoire was profiled, and TCRdb retains in-frame clones only, with some absent. Among roughly 29,000 clones listed, just over 90% were seen once. Source: CD4+ or CD8+ T cells sorted from blood, taken in a trial of the OX40 agonist ivuxolimab. The receptors stem from an adult with an advanced solid tumor such as melanoma, head and neck, liver or kidney cancer.

This sequence joins TRBV7-9 and TRBJ1-1; perhaps TRBD1 as D (6 bases). The CDR3 is 19 residues long. Trimming removed 0 bases at V and 1 base at J, with 21 bases between. Germline assignment: CDR1 SEHNR and CDR2 FQNEAQ (reference sequence). The CDR3 loop is CASSLARLLDRPKNTEAFF. In nucleotides, the CDR3 is TGTGCCAGCAGCTTAGCTCGGTTGTTAGACAGGCCCAAGAACACTGAAGCTTTCTTT.

As DNA, the CDR3 is TGTGCCAGCAGTCCACAGGGCCCTAATGAAAAACTGTTTTTT. Amino acid sequence: CASSPQGPNEKLFF. The chain recombines TRBV28 with TRBJ1-4, with D perhaps TRBD1 (6 bases). CDR1 is MDHEN and CDR2 is SYDVKM in the germline V gene. V was pared by 5 bases and J by 3 bases, with 10 bases between. CDR3 size: 14 residues.

The chain employs TRBV27 and TRBJ2-4; maybe TRBD1 (6 bases). The CDR3 extends over 15 amino acids. V was shortened by 5 bases and J by 6 bases, with 17 bases between the two germline ends. Germline CDR1 MNHEY, CDR2 SMNVEV (reference sequence). The CDR3 region has the DNA TGTGCCAGCAGTCCCGGACAGCTTAAATCAAACATTCAGTACTTC. Translation: CASSPGQLKSNIQYF.

The chain joins TRBV7-9 to TRBJ2-1; possible D gene TRBD1, 6 bases. CDR3 size: 15 residues. V was pared by 2 bases and J by 8 bases, with 16 bases between. The germline V gene encodes CDR1 SEHNR and CDR2 FQNEAQ (reference sequence). CDR3 amino acids: CASSLRYRVEDEQFF. The DNA of the CDR3 is TGTGCCAGCAGCTTAAGGTACAGGGTTGAGGATGAGCAGTTCTTC.

This chain uses TRBV18 with TRBJ1-1, with TRBD1 as a possible D gene (5 bases). The length of the CDR3 is 14 residues. Trimming took off 4 bases at V and 5 bases at J, with 14 bases between the two ends. Germline lookup yields CDR1 KGHSH and CDR2 LQKENI. The CDR3 nucleotides read TGTGCCAGCTCACGCGACCGGGGGAGAACTGAAGCTTTCTTT. Encoded protein: CASSRDRGRTEAFF.

The chain joins TRBV19 to TRBJ1-2, with D possibly being TRBD1 (5 bases). This CDR3 has 17 amino acids. The germline CDR1 and CDR2 sequences are LNHDA and SQIVND (reference sequence). Trimming cost V 4 bases and J 2 bases, with 20 bases left between them. The CDR3, as DNA: TGTGCCAGTAGTAAGCGCCCCGGGACGGACGCGAACTATGGCTACACCTTC. Protein: CASSKRPGTDANYGYTF.

This chain links TRBV27 with TRBJ2-7, with 11 positions matching TRBD1. This CDR3 is 15 amino acids long. Germline V CDR1 and CDR2: MNHEY, SMNVEV (reference sequence). The J segment lost 2 bases and the V segment lost 1 base, leaving 1 base of the junction unmatched. The CDR3 spells CASSLWGQGAYEQYF. CDR3 coding DNA: TGTGCCAGCAGTTTATGGGGACAGGGGGCCTACGAGCAGTACTTC.

The chain uses TRBV4-3 and TRBJ2-7; TRBD1 or TRBD2 may be the D gene (5 bases each). CDR1 is LGHNA, CDR2 YSLEER, per germline. The V end lost 3 bases, the J end lost 2 bases, and 14 bases lay between the germline ends. This CDR3 is built from 15 residues. The CDR3 loop is CASSQGRTLAYEQYF. The CDR3 bases are TGCGCCAGCAGCCAGGGACGGACGCTAGCCTACGAGCAGTACTTC.

V and J are TRBV2 and TRBJ1-1; perhaps TRBD1 as D (5 bases). The CDR3 sequence is 15 residues long. From germline, CDR1 is SNHLY and CDR2 FYNNEI. V lost 6 bases to trimming and J lost 2 bases, with 16 bases between them. The CDR3 DNA is TGTGCCAGCAGACGAAGGGACGGAAAAAACACTGAAGCTTTCTTT. It translates to CASRRRDGKNTEAFF.